This entry concerns a single TCR beta chain. The source of the sample is a study of blood T cell repertoires in COVID-19. Across the study: PBMCs, B-cell-depleted T cells, or T cells provided the cDNA or gDNA that made up the material.

The V end was cut by 5 bases, the J end by 6 bases, with 17 bases between. From germline, CDR1 is SEHNR and CDR2 FQNEAQ (reference sequence). The length of the CDR3 is 15 residues. Original analysis: Amplification of reference gene primers provided the estimated nucleated cell counts. Produced via immunoSEQ multiplex PCR; TCRdb's table is partial and in-frame only. V, J and clone size were drawn from that table, and D and trimming were deduced from the DNA. Of about 250,000 clones listed, roughly 86% were seen once; the top ten hold 5.5% to 6.5%. This TCR came from a woman older than 75 with COVID-19, enrolled during active disease. Sequencing was performed on peripheral blood. J is TRBJ2-1 and V is TRBV7-9; TRBD2 might be the D (6 bases). As DNA, the CDR3 is TGTGCCAGCAGCCCCCCGGCCCGGGGACTCAATGAGCAGTTCTTC. This encodes CASSPPARGLNEQFF.